This T cell receptor (beta chain) was identified in a study of beta chain features in type 1 diabetes. Study background: Across the samples, roughly 99 million sorted cells were examined in total. Whole-study results and caveats: A PCR bias possibly favoring shorter templates would apply equally to patients and controls. Among all four CD4+ subsets, Type 1 diabetes patients had TCRB CDR3s that were moderately but significantly shorter.

Germline CDR1 MNHNY, CDR2 SVGAGI (reference sequence). V lost 5 bases and J lost 4; bases outside the gene matches: 2. The CDR3 consists of 15 residues. A note on this clone: The antigen remains unidentified.

Sorted CD4+ subsets: naive, central memory, regulatory, stem cell-like memory (CD45RO/CCR7/CD25/CD127/CD95/CD27 panel). The sequenced template was cDNA made from the entire isolated RNA. Method: immunoSEQ multiplex PCR; TCRdb's copy keeps in-frame clones and lacks some. The data show 630,000 or so clones, with over 12% seen just once and 0.04% held by the top ten. This rearrangement joins TRBV6-6 to TRBJ2-2; 12 bases align to TRBD2. The clonotype was recovered from a young man with type 1 diabetes. The sample consisted of naive CD4+ T cells from blood. CDR3 sequence: CASSPSGRGTGELFF. The CDR3 nucleotides read TGTGCCAGCAGTCCTAGCGGGAGGGGCACCGGGGAGCTGTTTTTT.